This entry lists 15 T cell receptor beta chains sequenced from one sample in a study of post-analysis software for immune sequencing data. The study's findings and limits: Compared with controls, patients had more of about five TRBV segments, including TRBV5-6, TRBV5-1 and TRBV20-1.

Included in the TCR beta cDNA libraries were unique molecular identifiers. TCRdb ran MiXCR on the PCR reads and lists one entry per CDR3 protein. This sample yields roughly 600,000 distinct CDR3 sequences, of which around 44% are seen a single time; over 1.5% belongs to the top ten. Their cognate antigens are unknown. Sequenced sample: blood. Receptors were obtained from a girl aged 10-17 years with multiple sclerosis.

This chain joins TRBV10-3 and TRBJ2-7; D unclear. CDR3 length equals 13 residues. V shed 3 bases and J shed 3 bases, with 9 bases lying between them. Germline V gives CDR1 ENHRY, CDR2 SYGVKD. DNA of the CDR3: TGTGCCATCAGTGACCTCGTGAGCTACGAGCAGTACTTC. Its translation: CAISDLVSYEQYF.

This chain joins TRBV19 and TRBJ2-7, with D possibly being TRBD1 or TRBD2 (5 bases each). The J call may be wrong; the DNA end is better matched by TRBJ2-5. The CDR3 extends over 14 amino acids. Germline CDR1 is LNHDA and CDR2 is SQIVND (reference sequence). CDR3 protein: CASSIGGLAETQYF. The DNA of the CDR3 is TGTGCCAGTAGTATAGGGGGCTTAGCGGAGACCCAGTACTTC.

This clonotype was counted at least ten times. The chain uses TRBV25-1 and TRBJ2-7, with 7 bases identical to TRBD2. V gave up 6 bases and J gave up 0 bases; unmatched junction bases: 2. The CDR3 has 13 residues. The germline gives CDR1 MGHDK, CDR2 SYGVNS. The CDR3 region is CASSRTSSYEQYF. CDR3 sequence (DNA): TGTGCCAGCAGCCGGACTAGCTCCTACGAGCAGTACTTC.

In its sample, this clonotype was seen a few times. The rearrangement uses TRBV4-1 and TRBJ2-3, with D possibly TRBD1 on 6 matching bases. CDR3 size: 15 residues. Germline loops: CDR1 MGHRA, CDR2 YSYEKL. Between the trimmed V and J ends, which lost 0 bases and 5 bases, there was a span of 12 bases. The CDR3 reads CASSQEPQGRDTQYF. The DNA for the CDR3 is TGCGCCAGCAGCCAAGAGCCCCAGGGGAGAGATACGCAGTATTTT.

This clonotype has only a few counts. The V call is TRBV5-1, the J call TRBJ2-7, with 14 bases matching TRBD2. The end of the DNA aligns better with TRBJ2-5, so the J call may be wrong. Germline V gene sequence: CDR1 SGHRS, CDR2 YFSETQ. The CDR3 is 16 residues long. CDR3 coding DNA: TGCGCCAGCAGCTTGCGGACTAGCGGGGGGCTGGAGACCCAGTACTTC. Translated, it gives CASSLRTSGGLETQYF.

The chain combines TRBV7-3 with TRBJ2-7; the match to TRBD1 covers 10 bases. The end of the DNA fits TRBJ2-5 better, so the J call may be wrong. Germline V gene lookup returns CDR1 SGHTA and CDR2 FQGTGA. CDR3 length: 14 residues. Written as DNA, the CDR3 is TGTGCCAGCAGCGACGGGACAGGGGAAGAGACCCAGTACTTC. This translates into CASSDGTGEETQYF.

This chain uses TRBV5-1 with TRBJ2-1, with 8 bases aligning to TRBD2. The V gene end was trimmed by 4 bases and the J gene end by 2 bases; junction bases not matched to a gene: 2. The CDR3 totals 14 residues. The germline CDR1 and CDR2 sequences are SGHRS and YFSETQ. The CDR3 DNA follows: TGCGCCAGCAGCGGCGGGGGGACCTACAATGAGCAGTTCTTC. Translation: CASSGGGTYNEQFF. Full variable domain (rest looked up from reference TRBV5-1 and TRBJ2-1): KAGVTQTPRYLIKTRGQQVTLSCSPISGHRSVSWYQQTPGQGLQFLFEYFSETQRNKGNFPGRFSGRQFSNSRSEMNVSTLELGDSALYLCASSGGGTYNEQFFGPGTRLTVL.

The chain has TRBV4-1 and TRBJ2-7; TRBD2 agrees at 8 bases. The trim removed 4 bases at V and 4 bases at J, leaving 6 bases unmatched. The germline gives CDR1 MGHRA, CDR2 YSYEKL. CDR3 length: 14 residues. The CDR3 DNA reads as TGCGCCAGCAGCCTCCGACTAGCGAAATACGAGCAGTACTTC. Encoded protein: CASSLRLAKYEQYF.

J is TRBJ2-7 and V is TRBV12-3 or TRBV12-4; D unresolved. V shed 5 bases and J shed 2 bases, with 7 bases lying between them. The CDR3 extends over 12 amino acids. The CDR3: CASSDQPYEQYF. CDR3 DNA sequence: TGTGCCAGCAGTGATCAACCCTACGAGCAGTACTTC.

This clonotype was observed a handful of times. The DNA of the CDR3 is TGCAGCGTTGAGACAGGGGGCATGAACACTGAAGCTTTCTTT. Translation: CSVETGGMNTEAFF. The V gene is TRBV29-1, the J gene TRBJ1-1, with 10 bases fitting TRBD1. Germline V gene lookup returns CDR1 SQVTM and CDR2 ANQGSEA. V was pared by 3 bases and J by 0 bases, with 1 base of the junction left unmatched. This CDR3 region has 14 residues.

J is TRBJ1-2 and V is TRBV12-3 or TRBV12-4; possible D gene TRBD1, 5 bases. Trimming pared 6 bases from V and 2 bases from J, leaving 22 bases between. The CDR3 is 17 amino acids. CDR3 sequence reads: CASSLGGGGRGNYGYTF. The CDR3 nucleotides are TGTGCCAGCAGCCTTGGCGGGGGTGGTAGAGGGAACTATGGCTACACCTTC.

The chain joins TRBV29-1 to TRBJ1-2; D unclear. Germline V gene lookup returns CDR1 SQVTM and CDR2 ANQGSEA. The CDR3 runs to 13 residues. The V gene lost 4 bases and the J gene lost 3 bases, with 12 bases spanning the gap. CDR3 coding DNA: TGCAGCGTTGGATCGGGGTTGGACTATGGCTACACCTTC. It codes for CSVGSGLDYGYTF. Full variable domain (remainder filled in from reference TRBV29-1 and TRBJ1-2): SAVISQKPSRDICQRGTSLTIQCQVDSQVTMMFWYRQQPGQSLTLIATANQGSEATYESGFVIDKFPISRPNLTFSTLTVSNMSPEDSSIYLCSVGSGLDYGYTFGSGTRLTVV.

This clonotype was seen at least ten times. The chain joins TRBV7-9 to TRBJ2-4, with 11 bases lining up with TRBD1. The CDR3 is 14 residues long. V was clipped by 5 bases and J by 7 bases; unmatched bases: 4. Germline CDR1 and CDR2: SEHNR and FQNEAQ (reference sequence). CDR3 in DNA: TGTGCCAGCAGCCCGGGGACAGGGGGGAACATTCAGTACTTC. Amino acid sequence: CASSPGTGGNIQYF.

This clonotype was picked up a small number of times. The chain couples TRBV10-3 to TRBJ2-5; D is unresolved. CDR3 length: 14 amino acids. Trimming took 5 bases from V and 0 from J, leaving 10 bases between them. CDR1 is ENHRY and CDR2 is SYGVKD in the germline V gene. The CDR3 loop reads CAISLPGDQETQYF. The CDR3 DNA sequence: TGTGCCATCAGTCTGCCTGGGGACCAAGAGACCCAGTACTTC.

The genes are TRBV9 and TRBJ2-1, with 8 positions matching TRBD2. Unmatched junction bases numbered 9, after V lost 0 bases and J lost 4 bases. In germline, CDR1 is SGDLS, CDR2 YYNGEE. The CDR3 is made up of 17 amino acids. The chain's CDR3 is CASSVGLQRGPYNEQFF. DNA for the CDR3: TGTGCCAGCAGCGTAGGTCTGCAGCGGGGGCCTTACAATGAGCAGTTCTTC.